This T cell receptor (beta chain) was sequenced during a study of shared clonotypes between healthy human individuals. Whole-study context: Aged between 18 and 49, the donors were a couple of women and a few men. Overall study results and limits: Richness estimates generally favored naive over memory subsets. The study found approximately 5% of naive CD4 clonotypes shared across a handful of donors.

Only in-frame clones appear in the TCRdb table, and some are missing; sequencing was by immunoSEQ multiplex PCR. The repertoire holds around 1.6 million clones, with roughly 98% as singletons. V shed 4 bases and J shed 4 bases, with 17 bases lying between them. Per germline, CDR1 SEHNR and CDR2 FQNEAQ (reference sequence). The CDR3 has 16 residues. Concerning this clone: Its antigen is as yet unknown.

Sequenced: naive CD4+ T cells sorted from blood. Subset noted: CD45RA+ positively selected. This chain uses TRBV7-9 with TRBJ2-1, with D possibly being TRBD2 (6 bases). This TCR derives from a man between 25 and 39 years old in good health. CDR3 protein: CASSSLGGGGYNEQFF. For the CDR3, the DNA is TGTGCCAGCAGCTCATTGGGGGGAGGAGGGTACAATGAGCAGTTCTTC.